This entry features one TCR beta chain sequence. Its antigen is not identified. The data stem from a study of cytomegalovirus exposure and HLA in healthy donors. On the study more broadly: The 95 to 150 validation repertoires, a later analysis reported, used the same platform as the approximately 700 first-cohort repertoires. Notes on the study in general: Most TCR sequences proved rare, with some public TCRs found in many donors.

Separate from the approximately 670-subject first cohort, the 120-subject validation cohort was the one that the donors belonged to. CDR1 SGDLS and CDR2 YYNGEE come from the germline V gene. V lost 4 bases and J lost 4, with 14 bases in between. CDR3 length: 14 residues. Assay used: immunoSEQ multiplex PCR; TCRdb lists only in-frame clones, some missing. The sample records about 120,000 clones, approximately 88% being singletons. Input material: PBMCs. This TCR derives from a young woman in good health and CMV-seropositive. V and J are TRBV9 and TRBJ1-1; D possibly corresponds to TRBD1 (5 bases). CDR3 loop: CASSPRGVSTEAFF. CDR3 in DNA: TGTGCCAGCAGCCCCCGGGGGGTGAGCACTGAAGCTTTCTTT.